This TCR beta chain was found in a study of shared clonotypes between healthy human individuals. Assay used: immunoSEQ multiplex PCR; TCRdb lists only in-frame clones, some missing. The sample lists under 1,900,000 clones; approximately 98.5% were seen once. Regarding this clone: Its specificity is not known.

The CDR3 runs 15 residues. Germline CDR1 reads GTSNPN; CDR2 reads SVGIG (reference sequence). Trimming cost V 3 bases and J 0 bases, with 12 bases left between them. Broader study findings: Compared with clonotypes that all four donors shared, non-shared clonotypes had lower generation probabilities.

The sequencing input was naive CD4+ T cells sorted from blood. The subset denotes: CD45RA+ positively selected. The TCR was taken from a man aged 30-40 years in good health. The J gene is TRBJ2-1, the V gene TRBV30, with D uncertain. CDR3 bases: TGTGCCTGGAGGCTTTGGGCGAGCTCCTACAATGAGCAGTTCTTC. Its translation is CAWRLWASSYNEQFF.